Following are 29 T cell receptor beta chains from one sample sequenced in a study of T-cell memory formation after mild COVID-19. TCRdb re-analysed the 5' RACE reads in MiXCR, keeping a single row per CDR3 protein. The repertoire consists of a few hundred thousand distinct CDR3 sequences, with around 15% occurring once and the leading ten covering around 21%. The sequencing input was PBMCs or a T cell subset sorted from them (not recorded which). These receptors were taken from a young man who had mild COVID-19 (a few samples of this study predate the infection). Cell type and time point are not known.

This clonotype occurred a few times. The CDR3 DNA reads TGCAGTGAACAGGTCGGGGGGATAACTCAGCCCCAGCATTTT. Protein: CSEQVGGITQPQHF. The chain employs TRBV20-1 and TRBJ1-5; D is possibly TRBD1 (5 bases). The V gene's germline CDR1 is DFQATT and CDR2 SNEGSKA (reference sequence). The CDR3 consists of 14 residues. Between the trimmed V and J ends, which lost 7 bases and 6 bases, there was a span of 19 bases.

The sample holds a few counts of this clonotype. V is TRBV5-1 and J is TRBJ2-5; either TRBD1 or TRBD2 may fit D (6 bases each). V dropped 0 bases and J dropped 5 bases, with 14 bases sitting between them. The length of the CDR3 is 15 residues. Per germline, CDR1 SGHRS and CDR2 YFSETQ. Written as DNA, the CDR3 is TGCGCCAGCAGCTTGGATATAGGGGGGCGGGAGACCCAGTACTTC. Translated: CASSLDIGGRETQYF. Full variable domain (rest looked up from reference TRBV5-1 and TRBJ2-5): KAGVTQTPRYLIKTRGQQVTLSCSPISGHRSVSWYQQTPGQGLQFLFEYFSETQRNKGNFPGRFSGRQFSNSRSEMNVSTLELGDSALYLCASSLDIGGRETQYFGPGTRLLVL.

The genes are TRBV27 and TRBJ2-1; either TRBD1 or TRBD2 may fit D (5 bases each). CDR3 length: 15 amino acids. Per the germline V gene, CDR1 is MNHEY and CDR2 is SMNVEV (reference sequence). Trimming left V 2 bases short and J 2 bases short, with 10 bases between. The CDR3 sequence is CASSLVMGAYNEQFF. DNA for the CDR3: TGTGCCAGCAGTTTAGTGATGGGGGCCTACAATGAGCAGTTCTTC.

The sample holds a few counts of this clonotype. The V and J genes are TRBV6-5 and TRBJ1-2; TRBD1 might be the D (6 bases). Germline V CDR1 and CDR2: MNHEY, SVGAGI. CDR3 size: 13 residues. Trimming stripped 0 bases from V and 7 bases from J, with 9 bases between. The CDR3 region has the DNA TGTGCCAGCAGTTACTCTCAGGGGCTTGGCTACACCTTC. Translation gives CASSYSQGLGYTF.

The chain combines TRBV7-8 with TRBJ1-1; weak D call: TRBD1 (6 bases). Germline V gene lookup returns CDR1 SGHVS and CDR2 FQNEAQ. The CDR3 runs to 15 residues. V lost 1 base to trimming and J lost 2 bases, with 11 bases between them. The CDR3 protein is CASSLGARGNTEAFF. The CDR3 nucleotides are TGTGCCAGCAGCTTAGGGGCCAGGGGTAACACTGAAGCTTTCTTT.

This clonotype was recorded at least ten times. The V gene is TRBV12-3 or TRBV12-4, the J gene TRBJ1-1; the match to TRBD1 covers 7 bases. Losses at the gene ends were 7 bases for V and 1 base for J; bases not matched to a gene: 9. The CDR3 sequence is 15 residues long. CDR3 sequence (DNA): TGTGCCAGCATCCCGGAGGGGGCGCGGAACACTGAAGCTTTCTTT. It translates to CASIPEGARNTEAFF.

This clonotype was found a few times. The chain recombines TRBV7-2 with TRBJ2-2, with D unclear. Germline V gene sequence: CDR1 SGHTA, CDR2 FQGNSA. The V end lost 4 bases, the J end lost 4 bases, and 7 bases lay between the germline ends. This CDR3 spans 13 amino acids. This CDR3 is CASSSVLTGELFF. In DNA form, the CDR3 reads TGTGCCAGCAGCTCTGTACTCACCGGGGAGCTGTTTTTT.

The chain joins TRBV2 to TRBJ1-1; 10 positions match TRBD1. Trimming removed 6 bases from V and 4 bases from J; junction bases left unmatched: 5. Germline V gene data show CDR1 as SNHLY and CDR2 as FYNNEI. The CDR3 length is 14 residues. The CDR3 spells CASRGRTGGTEAFF. CDR3 bases: TGTGCCAGCAGAGGTCGGACAGGGGGCACTGAAGCTTTCTTT.

The chain uses TRBV6-1 and TRBJ2-3, with 8 bases that match TRBD1. Germline loops: CDR1 MNHNS, CDR2 SASEGT. The CDR3 length is 16 residues. J lost 1 base, V lost 2 bases, and 5 bases had no gene match. This chain's CDR3 is CASSETPGQGTDTQYF. CDR3 nucleotide sequence: TGTGCCAGCAGTGAAACCCCGGGACAGGGCACAGATACGCAGTATTTT.

This chain joins TRBV11-2 and TRBJ2-3; unclear D gene. The ends were cut back, 1 base at V and 4 bases at J, with 12 bases in the middle. Germline CDR1 is SGHAT and CDR2 is FQNNGV. The CDR3 consists of 15 residues. CDR3 nucleotide sequence: TGTGCCAGCAGCTTAGTCGGGCGTCGGGCAGATACGCAGTATTTT. It encodes CASSLVGRRADTQYF.

This chain links TRBV7-2 with TRBJ2-7; TRBD2 might be the D (5 bases). CDR3 length: 14 amino acids. The V and J ends lost 4 bases and 4 bases respectively, with 14 bases between them. Germline CDR1 and CDR2: SGHTA and FQGNSA. The CDR3 DNA reads as TGTGCCAGCAGCTGGACTGGGGAGCCTTACGAGCAGTACTTC. Its protein product is CASSWTGEPYEQYF.

The sample holds a few counts of this clonotype. The chain uses TRBV9 and TRBJ1-1; D unclear. The V and J ends lost 0 bases and 1 base respectively, with 4 bases between them. There are 13 residues in the CDR3. CDR1 and CDR2 (germline): SGDLS, YYNGEE. The CDR3: CASSVEQNTEAFF. The CDR3 nucleotides are TGTGCCAGCAGCGTAGAGCAGAACACTGAAGCTTTCTTT.

The V call is TRBV18, the J call TRBJ2-7, with D hard to call. V was clipped by 1 base and J by 4 bases, with 14 bases between them. The CDR3 is made up of 15 amino acids. Germline values: CDR1 KGHSH, CDR2 LQKENI. CDR3 in amino acids: CASSPRTGQRYEQYF. CDR3 bases: TGTGCCAGCTCACCACGGACGGGCCAACGTTACGAGCAGTACTTC.

The chain has TRBV20-1 and TRBJ1-2; perhaps TRBD1 as D (5 bases). The length of the CDR3 is 15 residues. Germline values: CDR1 DFQATT, CDR2 SNEGSKA (reference sequence). V gave up 5 bases and J gave up 1 base, with 17 bases separating them. The CDR3 here is CSAVYRSSRNYGYTF. CDR3 in DNA: TGCAGTGCTGTATACAGGAGCTCCCGTAACTATGGCTACACCTTC.

This clonotype was recorded a few times. This may stem from a read error, because a much larger clone lies one nucleotide away. This chain connects TRBV7-9 to TRBJ1-1, with D maybe TRBD1 (6 bases). The germline V gene encodes CDR1 SEHNR and CDR2 FQNEAQ (reference sequence). Deletions cut 3 bases from V and 3 bases from J, with 8 bases between. The CDR3 is 13 residues long. The CDR3 region has the DNA TGTGCCAGCAGCTTCCGGACAGACACTGAAGCTTTCTTT. This translates into CASSFRTDTEAFF.

This clonotype was picked up many times. The chain joins TRBV7-9 to TRBJ2-7; no clear D. The germline V gene has CDR1 SEHNR and CDR2 FQNEAQ (reference sequence). V was trimmed by 2 bases and J by 6 bases, leaving 8 bases between them. The CDR3 is 12 residues long. CDR3 loop: CASSLLLSEQYV. The DNA of the CDR3 is TGTGCCAGCAGCTTACTTCTGAGCGAGCAGTACGTC.

The V call is TRBV20-1, the J call TRBJ2-1, with D possibly being TRBD2 (6 bases). Germline CDR1 and CDR2: DFQATT and SNEGSKA (reference sequence). V gave up 5 bases and J gave up 3 bases, with 17 bases separating them. This CDR3 is built from 15 residues. In DNA form, the CDR3 reads TGCAGTGCTCGGTTGTCGGGGGTTATCTACAATGAGCAGTTCTTC. This encodes CSARLSGVIYNEQFF.

This clonotype was counted between two and nine times. The chain couples TRBV7-3 to TRBJ1-5; D gene uncertain. Between the trimmed V and J ends, which lost 8 bases and 7 bases, there was a span of 6 bases. This CDR3 has 10 residues. Germline V gene sequence: CDR1 SGHTA, CDR2 FQGTGA. The CDR3 here is CASLPQPQHF. The CDR3 DNA sequence: TGTGCCAGCCTACCACAGCCCCAGCATTTT.

This clonotype has more than one count but fewer than ten. The genes are TRBV21-1 and TRBJ2-1; the table's TRBD1 call for D was not verified on the DNA. TRBV21-1 is marked as a pseudogene. CDR3 length equals 20 residues. CDR3 DNA: TGTGCCAGCAGCAAAGAGTCGAGCGGGGGCCTTATAGGGGATTACAATGAGCAGTTCTTC. This encodes CASSKESSGGLIGDYNEQFF.

In its sample, this clonotype was seen a few times. The chain joins TRBV3-2 to TRBJ2-5; the table calls TRBD2, which could not be checked here. TRBV3-2 is a pseudogene locus. CDR3 length: 14 amino acids. The CDR3, as DNA: TGTGCCAGCAGCCATGACAGGGCCGAGGGGACCCAGTACTTC. Protein: CASSHDRAEGTQYF.

V gene TRBV4-2 combines with J gene TRBJ2-3, with TRBD2 identical over 12 bases. The CDR3 is made up of 16 amino acids. Germline values: CDR1 LGHNA, CDR2 YNFKEQ. The J segment lost 6 bases and the V segment lost 1 base, leaving 5 bases of the junction unmatched. The CDR3 sequence is CASSQAASGGDDTQYF. The CDR3 coding sequence is TGTGCCAGCAGCCAAGCCGCTAGCGGGGGGGATGATACGCAGTATTTT.

This clonotype has only a few counts. This sequence joins TRBV12-3 or TRBV12-4 and TRBJ2-7; D is perhaps TRBD2 (5 bases). Trimming cost V 2 bases and J 5 bases, with 10 bases left between them. This CDR3 contains 13 residues. The CDR3 DNA follows: TGTGCCAGCAGTTTAAGAGGGTCCAACGAGCAGTACTTC. Its translation is CASSLRGSNEQYF.

This clonotype came up a few times. The chain is built from TRBV28 and TRBJ2-3; possible D gene TRBD1, 5 bases. CDR1 MDHEN and CDR2 SYDVKM come from the germline V gene. There are 15 residues in the CDR3. Trimming removed 2 bases at V and 2 bases at J, with 11 bases between. CDR3 protein: CASSLVRGPTDTQYF. CDR3 coding DNA: TGTGCCAGCAGTTTAGTAAGGGGTCCCACAGATACGCAGTATTTT.

The chain has TRBV6-1 and TRBJ1-1, with a weak D call TRBD1 (5 bases). The CDR3 covers 15 residues. The ends were cut back, 4 bases at V and 1 base at J, with 13 bases in the middle. Per the germline V gene, CDR1 is MNHNS and CDR2 is SASEGT. The CDR3 region is CASSAYRRGNTEAFF. In DNA, the CDR3 is TGTGCCAGCAGTGCTTACAGGCGGGGGAACACTGAAGCTTTCTTT.

This clonotype was counted between two and nine times. This chain uses TRBV7-3 with TRBJ2-1, with D perhaps matching TRBD1 or TRBD2 (5 bases each). V lost 3 bases and J 3 bases, leaving 12 bases between the germline ends. Germline V gene data show CDR1 as SGHTA and CDR2 as FQGTGA. CDR3 length: 15 residues. Written as DNA, the CDR3 is TGTGCCAGCAGCTTGGGGACGGCCTTCTACAATGAGCAGTTCTTC. Its translation is CASSLGTAFYNEQFF.

This clonotype was seen a few times. The V gene is TRBV5-5, the J gene TRBJ2-7; 12 bases align to TRBD2. Germline trimming cut 4 bases from V and 3 bases from J; bases unmatched to any gene: 8. The CDR3 has 16 residues. Per germline, CDR1 SGHKS and CDR2 YYEKEE (reference sequence). The CDR3 DNA is TGTGCCAGCAGCCTGACCCGGACTAGCGGGGTCTACGAGCAGTACTTC. Translating it yields CASSLTRTSGVYEQYF.

This clonotype has a handful of counts. J is TRBJ2-5 and V is TRBV4-1; 10 nucleotides match TRBD2. After removal of 0 bases from V and 7 bases from J, the junction contained 11 bases not matched to a gene. This CDR3 region has 17 residues. The germline CDR1 and CDR2 sequences are MGHRA and YSYEKL. CDR3 DNA: TGCGCCAGCAGCCAAGACCTCCCAGCGGGGGGGCGGGGGACCCAGTACTTC. Amino acids: CASSQDLPAGGRGTQYF.

In its sample, this clonotype was seen a few times. The chain links TRBV6-1 to TRBJ1-5; D uncertain. The CDR3 is 18 amino acids. Germline CDR1 MNHNS, CDR2 SASEGT. Trimming stripped 5 bases from V and 3 bases from J, with 23 bases between. CDR3 protein: CASSLDPHKGFVNQPQHF. The CDR3 nucleotides are TGTGCCAGCAGTCTAGACCCCCACAAGGGATTCGTCAATCAGCCCCAGCATTTT.

The chain employs TRBV18 and TRBJ1-1; D ambiguous. Germline V gene sequence: CDR1 KGHSH, CDR2 LQKENI. Trimming shortened V by 5 bases and J by 0 bases, and 22 bases separated the two germline ends. This CDR3 comprises 18 residues. As DNA, the CDR3 is TGTGCCAGCTCAGACCAGTCAGCAGGCAACCTACTGAACACTGAAGCTTTCTTT. This gives the protein CASSDQSAGNLLNTEAFF.